The sequence of this TCR beta chain was determined in a study of T cell repertoires in cytomegalovirus infection. As for the study in general: Signatures in public TCR beta sequences pointed to both CMV infection and matching HLA type. Points from the study as a whole: It was HLA-C-restricted CMV-specific TCR beta clonotypes that dominated the response ex vivo.

V trimming: 2 bases; J trimming: 3 bases; junction bases outside the gene matches: 5. CDR1 is MNHEY, CDR2 SVGEGT, per germline. This CDR3 is 16 amino acids long. Concerning this clonotype: Its antigen is undetermined.

TCRdb itself ran the reads through MiXCR, one entry per CDR3 protein. The table has more than 250,000 distinct CDR3 sequences, roughly 25% seen once. This specimen was cultured PBMCs, taken from culture after CMV antigen stimulation. The chain couples TRBV6-2 or TRBV6-3 to TRBJ1-5, with TRBD1 identical over 9 bases. The receptor was derived from a human donor in good health (CMV status not recorded). Some clones in this sample may be carry-over from other donors' samples. The CDR3 region is CASSYGGTGTNQPQHF. CDR3 in DNA: TGTGCCAGCAGTTACGGCGGGACAGGGACCAATCAGCCCCAGCATTTT.